This T cell receptor beta chain comes out of a study of T and B cells in COVID-19 patients. Across the study: Most recovered patients had mild to moderate COVID-19 treated as outpatients. In the active-infection cohort, nine tenths of the roughly 20 patients had comorbidities linked to unfavorable COVID-19 outcome. The recovered cohort's median age was 34 years, versus about 67 years in active infection. General study findings and limits: Early severe-case samples and blood from mildly ill patients during symptoms were in short supply.

Relative to its sample, this clonotype is medium-sized. Its specificity is unknown. Germline V gives CDR1 LNHNV, CDR2 YYDKDF (reference sequence). The V end lost 5 bases, the J end lost 8 bases, and 7 bases lay between the germline ends. This CDR3 region has 11 residues. TRB was amplified from approximately 250-480 ng of blood genomic DNA. BIOMED2 TRB-A/B primer pools were used in multiplex TRB PCR. TCRdb fed the multiplex PCR reads into MiXCR, producing one record per CDR3 protein. The top ten clones hold 12% of a sample with 6,000 or so distinct CDR3 sequences, 25% to 30% of them seen once. This chain links TRBV15 with TRBJ2-1; a possible D gene is TRBD2 (6 bases). The specimen was blood. The receptor was derived from a human donor with active COVID-19. The CDR3 nucleotides read TGTGCCACCAGCCGGGGGTATGAGCAGTTCTTC. This gives the protein CATSRGYEQFF.